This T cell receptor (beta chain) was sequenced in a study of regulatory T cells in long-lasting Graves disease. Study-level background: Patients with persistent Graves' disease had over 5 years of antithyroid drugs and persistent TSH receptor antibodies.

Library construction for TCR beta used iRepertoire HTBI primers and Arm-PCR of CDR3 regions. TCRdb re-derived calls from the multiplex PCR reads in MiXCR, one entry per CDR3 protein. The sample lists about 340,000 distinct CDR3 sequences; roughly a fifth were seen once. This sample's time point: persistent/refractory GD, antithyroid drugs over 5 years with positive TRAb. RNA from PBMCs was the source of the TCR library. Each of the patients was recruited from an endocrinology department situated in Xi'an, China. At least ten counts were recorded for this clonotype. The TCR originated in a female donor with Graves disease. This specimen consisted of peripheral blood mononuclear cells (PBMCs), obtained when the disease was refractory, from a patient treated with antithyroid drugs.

CDR3 nucleotide sequence: TGTGCCAGCAGAGAACCTTTTAGGGGCCAAGAGACCCAGTACTTC. Translated: CASREPFRGQETQYF. The chain uses TRBV6-1 and TRBJ2-5; D may be TRBD1 (5 bases). The CDR3 sequence is 15 residues long. CDR1 and CDR2 (germline): MNHNS, SASEGT. Between the trimmed V and J ends, which lost 6 bases and 1 base, there was a span of 15 bases.